A single sample is the source of the 7 T cell receptor beta chains below, sequenced in a study of T cells in Graves' hyperthyroidism and ophthalmopathy. Amplified TCR beta CDR3 regions came from RNA transcripts. First-round RT-PCR of the TCR CDR3 relied on the HTBI primer set. TCRdb passed the multiplex PCR reads through MiXCR, listing each CDR3 protein once. The sample records over 350,000 distinct CDR3 sequences, 18% being singletons. The specimen sequenced was blood. These receptors were obtained from a man between 18 and 29 years old with Graves' ophthalmopathy.

This clonotype appeared many times. V is TRBV11-1 and J is TRBJ2-3; TRBD1 agrees at 7 bases. Germline V gene lookup returns CDR1 SGHAT and CDR2 FQDESV (reference sequence). J gave up 4 bases and V 1 base, and 5 bases lay outside the gene matches. The CDR3 consists of 15 residues. The CDR3 DNA is TGTGCCAGCAGCTTAGTAGAGGGGGCCCCAGATACGCAGTATTTT. This translates into CASSLVEGAPDTQYF.

This clonotype turned up a few times. The chain is built from TRBV28 and TRBJ1-5; 10 bases are shared with TRBD1. The germline CDR1 and CDR2 sequences are MDHEN and SYDVKM. The CDR3 is made up of 15 amino acids. J gave up 4 bases and V 6 bases, and 6 bases lay outside the gene matches. CDR3 residues: CASSSGQGENQPQHF. For the CDR3, the DNA is TGTGCCAGCAGCAGCGGACAGGGGGAAAATCAGCCCCAGCATTTT.

This clonotype has only a few counts. This may stem from a read error, because a much larger clone lies one nucleotide away. The conserved phenylalanine or tryptophan is not found at the CDR3 terminus, so this likely reflects a read error. V usage is TRBV2 and J usage is TRBJ1-5; TRBD1 agrees at 7 bases. The CDR3 runs to 15 residues. CDR1 SNHLY and CDR2 FYNNEI come from the germline V gene. V gave up 4 bases and J gave up 1 base; unmatched junction bases: 4. The CDR3 DNA sequence: TGTGCCAGCAGTGGCGAGACAGGGAGCAATCAGCCCCAGCATCTT. This sequence encodes CASSGETGSNQPQHL.

The table lists this clonotype with many counts. The chain links TRBV27 to TRBJ2-1; D might be TRBD2 (5 bases). CDR1 is MNHEY and CDR2 is SMNVEV in the germline V gene (reference sequence). This CDR3 region has 15 residues. V dropped 1 base and J dropped 3 bases, with 10 bases sitting between them. The CDR3 is CASSLYGNSYNEQFF. The CDR3 coding sequence is TGTGCCAGCAGTTTATACGGGAACAGCTACAATGAGCAGTTCTTC.

About this clonotype itself: A much larger clone is a single base away; this may be a read error. V usage is TRBV2 and J usage is TRBJ1-1; a weak D match, TRBD1 (5 bases). The CDR3 is 13 residues long. Germline V gives CDR1 SNHLY, CDR2 FYNNEI. The germline V and J ends were trimmed by 5 bases and 3 bases, with 10 bases remaining between them. CDR3 DNA: TGTGCCAGCAGTTCAGCCAGGGACACTGAAGCTTTCTTT. Translating gives CASSSARDTEAFF.

In its sample, this clonotype was seen many times. J is TRBJ2-6 and V is TRBV11-1; weak D call: TRBD1 (5 bases). The ends were cut back, 4 bases at V and 1 base at J, with 8 bases in the middle. CDR3 size: 15 residues. The germline CDR1 and CDR2 sequences are SGHAT and FQDESV (reference sequence). The CDR3 sequence is CASSSQGSGANVLTF. CDR3 in DNA: TGTGCCAGCAGCTCCCAGGGATCTGGGGCCAACGTCCTGACTTTC.

This clonotype was seen ten or more times. The chain combines TRBV9 with TRBJ1-1, with 7 bases fitting TRBD1. With V trimmed by 4 bases and J by 3 bases, 6 bases remained unmatched. This CDR3 is 14 amino acids long. Germline CDR1 SGDLS, CDR2 YYNGEE. The CDR3 nucleotides are TGTGCCAGCAGCACCCACGGACAGGACACTGAAGCTTTCTTT. This translates into CASSTHGQDTEAFF.